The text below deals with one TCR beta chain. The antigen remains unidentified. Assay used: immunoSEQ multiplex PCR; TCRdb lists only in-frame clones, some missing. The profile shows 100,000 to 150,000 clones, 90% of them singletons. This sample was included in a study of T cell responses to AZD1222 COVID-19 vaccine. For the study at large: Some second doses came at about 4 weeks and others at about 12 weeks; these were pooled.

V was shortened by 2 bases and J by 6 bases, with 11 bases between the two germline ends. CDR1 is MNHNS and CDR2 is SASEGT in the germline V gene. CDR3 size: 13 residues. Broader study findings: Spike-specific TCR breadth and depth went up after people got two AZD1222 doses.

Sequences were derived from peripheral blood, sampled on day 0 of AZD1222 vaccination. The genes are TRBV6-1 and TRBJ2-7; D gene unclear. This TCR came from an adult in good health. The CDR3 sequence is CASSELSLVEQYF. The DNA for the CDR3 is TGTGCCAGCAGTGAACTTAGTCTAGTCGAGCAGTACTTC.